The 31 T cell receptor beta chains below all came from one sample that was sequenced in a study of CD8+ T cells in alopecia areata. Treatment in this sample: oral pan-JAK inhibitor, 5-10 mg twice daily. Extracted from the samples, RNA was reverse transcribed into cDNA to serve as the sequencing template. Here immunoSEQ multiplex PCR was the method, and the copy in TCRdb shows in-frame clones only, minus some. The sample includes 170,000 or so clones, around 50% of them seen just once. The source material was CD8+ T cells sorted from blood, sampled at week 24, from a patient treated with tofacitinib. The receptors were gathered from a human donor with alopecia areata.

This clone was picked up a small number of times. The chain carries TRBV13 and TRBJ2-7, with TRBD2 as a possible D gene (6 bases). From germline, CDR1 is PRHDT and CDR2 FYEKMQ (reference sequence). Trimming took 5 bases from V and 6 from J, leaving 11 bases between them. The CDR3 length is 12 residues. The CDR3 region is CASSAGPLEQYF. CDR3 nucleotide sequence: TGTGCCAGCAGCGCGGGACCCCTCGAGCAGTACTTC. The variable domain in full, with the rest retrieved from reference TRBV13 and TRBJ2-7, is AAGVIQSPRHLIKEKRETATLKCYPIPRHDTVYWYQQGPGQDPQFLISFYEKMQSDKGSIPDRFSAQQFSDYHSELNMSSLELGDSALYFCASSAGPLEQYFGPGTRLTVT.

This chain connects TRBV29-1 to TRBJ2-7; D may match TRBD1 or TRBD2 (5 bases each). Germline V gives CDR1 SQVTM, CDR2 ANQGSEA. V dropped 8 bases and J dropped 3 bases, with 17 bases sitting between them. The CDR3 loop spans 13 amino acids. The chain's CDR3 is CSMRGVQGYEQYF. In nucleotides, the CDR3 is TGCAGCATGAGGGGTGTCCAGGGCTACGAGCAGTACTTC.

This clone has more than one count but fewer than ten. Other DNA sequences in this specimen translate into the identical CDR3. This chain connects TRBV18 to TRBJ2-7; D not certain. The CDR3 extends over 13 amino acids. The germline V gene has CDR1 KGHSH and CDR2 LQKENI. V was cut by 2 bases and J by 0 bases, with 5 bases left in between. CDR3 nucleotide sequence: TGTGCCAGCTCACCAGGCAGCTCCTACGAGCAGTACTTC. This codes for CASSPGSSYEQYF. Complete variable domain (other parts from reference TRBV18 and TRBJ2-7): NAGVMQNPRHLVRRRGQEARLRCSPMKGHSHVYWYRQLPEEGLKFMVYLQKENIIDESGMPKERFSAEFPKEGPSILRIQQVVRGDSAAYFCASSPGSSYEQYFGPGTRLTVT.

This clone was detected only once. The chain is built from TRBV29-1 and TRBJ1-3; D remains unclear. Germline V CDR1 and CDR2: SQVTM, ANQGSEA. V was trimmed by 2 bases and J by 0 bases, leaving 14 bases between them. The CDR3 has 16 amino acids. The CDR3 reads CSVESRNGVSGNTIYF. The CDR3 region has the DNA TGCAGCGTTGAATCGAGGAACGGCGTCTCTGGAAACACCATATATTTT.

This rearrangement joins TRBV7-9 to TRBJ1-6; D possibly corresponds to TRBD1 (5 bases). The CDR3 is 12 amino acids. V shed 5 bases and J shed 9 bases, with 8 bases lying between them. The germline CDR1 and CDR2 sequences are SEHNR and FQNEAQ (reference sequence). The CDR3 DNA reads TGTGCCAGCAGCCCCGGGGCTTCACCCCTCCACTTT. Translating it yields CASSPGASPLHF.

The V gene is TRBV6-1, the J gene TRBJ2-3, with 11 bases aligning to TRBD2. The V gene's germline CDR1 is MNHNS and CDR2 SASEGT. The CDR3 runs to 17 residues. Unmatched junction bases numbered 6, after V lost 2 bases and J lost 2 bases. CDR3 sequence: CASSERGLAEITDTQYF. Written as DNA, the CDR3 is TGTGCCAGCAGTGAAAGGGGACTAGCGGAGATCACAGATACGCAGTATTTT.

This clone was recorded a few times. The CDR3 DNA follows: TGTGCCAGCAGCCCGGAACAGAATGAAAAACTGTTTTTT. Its protein is CASSPEQNEKLFF. The rearrangement joins TRBV14 to TRBJ1-4; unclear D gene. CDR1 SGHDN and CDR2 FVKESK come from the germline V gene. Trimming took off 4 bases at V and 5 bases at J, with 8 bases between the two ends. The CDR3 has 13 amino acids.

The table lists this clone with a few counts. The V gene is TRBV7-9, the J gene TRBJ2-4; D is possibly TRBD1 or TRBD2 (5 bases each). V was pared by 4 bases and J by 0 bases, with 10 bases between. Germline V gene lookup returns CDR1 SEHNR and CDR2 FQNEAQ (reference sequence). This CDR3 region has 15 residues. The CDR3 protein is CASSWGSIAKNIQYF. The CDR3, as DNA: TGTGCCAGCAGCTGGGGGAGCATAGCCAAAAACATTCAGTACTTC.

The chain links TRBV5-4 to TRBJ2-1; no clear D. The CDR3 runs to 12 residues. The V gene lost 4 bases and the J gene lost 4 bases, with 6 bases spanning the gap. CDR1 SGHNT and CDR2 YYREEE come from the germline V gene (reference sequence). This chain's CDR3 is CASSQPYNEQFF. The CDR3 nucleotides are TGTGCCAGCAGCCAACCGTACAATGAGCAGTTCTTC. The whole variable domain, remainder taken from reference TRBV5-4 and TRBJ2-1, is ETGVTQSPTHLIKTRGQQVTLRCSSQSGHNTVSWYQQALGQGPQFIFQYYREEENGRGNFPPRFSGLQFPNYSSELNVNALELDDSALYLCASSQPYNEQFFGPGTRLTVL.

In this sample, this clone turned up a few times. This rearrangement joins TRBV6-6 to TRBJ2-5; D is unclear. V dropped 0 bases and J dropped 4 bases, with 6 bases sitting between them. CDR3 length: 13 residues. The V gene's germline CDR1 is MNHNY and CDR2 SVGAGI (reference sequence). The CDR3 protein is CASSYSFGETQYF. The CDR3 nucleotides read TGTGCCAGCAGTTACTCGTTTGGAGAGACCCAGTACTTC.

This clone was counted only a few times. The V and J genes are TRBV29-1 and TRBJ2-7, with a possible D match to TRBD2 (5 bases). The germline V gene encodes CDR1 SQVTM and CDR2 ANQGSEA. Deletions cut 4 bases from V and 5 bases from J, with 12 bases between. The CDR3 runs 12 residues. For the CDR3, the DNA is TGCAGCGTTGGCTTACGAGGGAACGAGCAGTACTTC. Translating it yields CSVGLRGNEQYF.

This clone was observed at least ten times. The chain is built from TRBV10-2 and TRBJ1-2; D might be TRBD1 (5 bases). Trimming cost V 2 bases and J 6 bases, with 10 bases left between them. Germline V gene lookup returns CDR1 WSHSY and CDR2 SAAADI. The length of the CDR3 is 13 residues. CDR3 residues: CASSELGENGYTF. CDR3 nucleotides: TGCGCCAGCAGTGAGCTGGGGGAAAATGGCTACACCTTC.

V is TRBV2 and J is TRBJ2-7; possible D gene TRBD2, 5 bases. CDR1 is SNHLY, CDR2 FYNNEI, per germline. The CDR3 contains 13 residues. Trimming pared 8 bases from V and 4 bases from J, leaving 15 bases between. The CDR3 DNA reads as TGTGCCAGCGGACCTGACGGGGATTACGAGCAGTACTTC. It yields the protein CASGPDGDYEQYF. Combining the CDR3 with reference TRBV2 and TRBJ2-7 gives the whole variable domain EPEVTQTPSHQVTQMGQEVILRCVPISNHLYFYWYRQILGQKVEFLVSFYNNEISEKSEIFDDQFSVERPDGSNFTLKIRSTKLEDSAMYFCASGPDGDYEQYFGPGTRLTVT.

The chain recombines TRBV10-3 with TRBJ1-3, with 7 bases fitting TRBD1. CDR3 length: 17 amino acids. The germline gives CDR1 ENHRY, CDR2 SYGVKD. The V gene end was trimmed by 3 bases and the J gene end by 0 bases; junction bases not matched to a gene: 8. CDR3 residues: CAISETGTASSGNTIYF. The DNA for the CDR3 is TGTGCCATCAGTGAAACCGGGACAGCGAGCTCTGGAAACACCATATATTTT.

This clone came up a few times. The rearrangement links TRBV4-2 to TRBJ2-3, with D uncertain. The CDR3 has 14 amino acids. The V and J ends lost 5 bases and 4 bases respectively, with 13 bases between them. Germline-derived CDR1 and CDR2 are LGHNA and YNFKEQ. CDR3 nucleotides: TGTGCCAGCAGCGGAGCCGGCCAGGCAGATACGCAGTATTTT. It codes for CASSGAGQADTQYF.

V usage is TRBV5-1 and J usage is TRBJ2-7; 12 bases fit TRBD1. The V gene's germline CDR1 is SGHRS and CDR2 YFSETQ. The junction had 7 bases not matched to a gene; V was cut back by 3 bases and J by 0 bases. The CDR3 has 17 residues. CDR3 residues: CASSSPGQGAHSYEQYF. The CDR3 nucleotides are TGCGCCAGCAGCTCTCCGGGACAGGGGGCTCACTCCTACGAGCAGTACTTC.

The rearrangement joins TRBV7-9 to TRBJ2-7; D not resolved. Trimming removed 5 bases at V and 0 bases at J, with 8 bases between. Germline lookup yields CDR1 SEHNR and CDR2 FQNEAQ (reference sequence). The CDR3 extends over 13 amino acids. The CDR3 nucleotides are TGTGCCAGCAGCCCAGACGGCTCCTACGAGCAGTACTTC. Its translation is CASSPDGSYEQYF.

This chain uses TRBV11-3 with TRBJ2-1, with 8 bases matching TRBD2. Trimming removed 5 bases from V and 6 bases from J; junction bases left unmatched: 12. Germline V lookup: CDR1 SGHNT, CDR2 YENEEA. This CDR3 is built from 16 residues. CDR3: CASSMRAGVHVNEQFF. DNA of the CDR3: TGTGCCAGCAGCATGCGAGCGGGGGTCCACGTCAATGAGCAGTTCTTC.

This clone was found once. V gene TRBV5-1 combines with J gene TRBJ2-2; a weak D match, TRBD1 (6 bases). There are 13 residues in the CDR3. The V and J ends lost 6 bases and 8 bases respectively, with 14 bases between them. Germline assignment: CDR1 SGHRS and CDR2 YFSETQ. The CDR3 sequence: CASKDSKSGELFF. The CDR3 DNA follows: TGCGCCAGCAAGGACAGCAAATCGGGGGAGCTGTTTTTT.

This chain connects TRBV4-2 to TRBJ2-3; D tentatively reads TRBD1 or TRBD2 (5 bases each). Germline CDR1 LGHNA, CDR2 YNFKEQ. This CDR3 comprises 15 residues. The V end lost 0 bases, the J end lost 7 bases, and 14 bases lay between the germline ends. Written as DNA, the CDR3 is TGTGCCAGCAGCCAAGATCCCGGGACCCCCAATACGCAGTATTTT. Translation: CASSQDPGTPNTQYF.

CDR3 loop: CASSLNQEKLFF. The CDR3 DNA is TGCGCCAGCAGCTTGAATCAGGAAAAACTGTTTTTT. J is TRBJ1-4 and V is TRBV5-1; the D is unclear. The CDR3 spans 12 residues. V was clipped by 1 base and J by 8 bases, with 6 bases between them. Germline-derived CDR1 and CDR2 are SGHRS and YFSETQ.

V is TRBV6-1 and J is TRBJ1-6; no firm D call. The CDR3 totals 15 residues. Germline-derived CDR1 and CDR2 are MNHNS and SASEGT. Between the trimmed V and J ends, which lost 7 bases and 9 bases, there was a span of 19 bases. CDR3 sequence reads: CASISSGLSGSPLHF. CDR3 coding DNA: TGTGCCAGCATCAGTTCGGGGTTAAGTGGTTCACCCCTCCACTTT.

The rearrangement links TRBV19 to TRBJ1-2; the D gene is possibly TRBD1 (6 bases). The germline CDR1 and CDR2 sequences are LNHDA and SQIVND (reference sequence). V was trimmed by 7 bases and J by 5 bases, leaving 20 bases between them. CDR3 length: 15 residues. The CDR3 spells CASTIRRGHGYGYTF. Written as DNA, the CDR3 is TGTGCCAGTACCATAAGGCGGGGACACGGATATGGCTACACCTTC. Variable domain in full (rest from reference TRBV19 and TRBJ1-2): DGGITQSPKYLFRKEGQNVTLSCEQNLNHDAMYWYRQDPGQGLRLIYYSQIVNDFQKGDIAEGYSVSREKKESFPLTVTSAQKNPTAFYLCASTIRRGHGYGYTFGSGTRLTVV.

V is TRBV4-1 and J is TRBJ2-3; the match to TRBD2 covers 10 bases. J was trimmed by 0 bases and V by 1 base; bases with no gene match: 7. This CDR3 is 18 amino acids long. The germline CDR1 and CDR2 sequences are MGHRA and YSYEKL. The CDR3 region has the DNA TGCGCCAGCAGCCAAGTCTCCTTAGCGGGGGGTAGCACAGATACGCAGTATTTT. Its protein product is CASSQVSLAGGSTDTQYF.

This clone has only one observation. This rearrangement joins TRBV2 to TRBJ1-2, with 10 bases that match TRBD1. Germline lookup yields CDR1 SNHLY and CDR2 FYNNEI. V gave up 2 bases and J gave up 12 bases; unmatched junction bases: 9. The CDR3 has 14 residues. The DNA of the CDR3 is TGTGCCAGCAGTGAATTGAGGGACAGGGGCTCTCACACCTTC. Translated, it gives CASSELRDRGSHTF.

The chain employs TRBV5-6 and TRBJ1-5; the D is unclear. The CDR3 is 19 residues long. V lost 0 bases and J lost 2, with 21 bases in between. Germline loops: CDR1 SGHDT, CDR2 YYEEEE. CDR3: CASSLAPVGPSLGNQPQHF. CDR3 DNA: TGTGCCAGCAGCTTGGCCCCCGTAGGTCCCTCCCTGGGCAATCAGCCCCAGCATTTT.

This chain links TRBV29-1 with TRBJ2-7; perhaps TRBD1 as D (6 bases). CDR1 is SQVTM and CDR2 is ANQGSEA in the germline V gene. The CDR3 is made up of 13 amino acids. Trimming cost V 5 bases and J 0 bases, with 11 bases left between them. DNA for the CDR3: TGCAGCGTTCTGACAGGACACTCCTACGAGCAGTACTTC. Protein sequence: CSVLTGHSYEQYF.

The chain has TRBV7-9 and TRBJ2-2; no firm D call. V was clipped by 1 base and J by 10 bases, with 13 bases between them. CDR1 and CDR2 (germline): SEHNR, FQNEAQ (reference sequence). There are 14 residues in the CDR3. For the CDR3, the DNA is TGTGCCAGCAGCTTAGAGCTGGCCCCCGAGGAGCTGTTTTTT. This translates into CASSLELAPEELFF.

This clone was observed a handful of times. This chain connects TRBV2 to TRBJ1-1, with D uncertain. Between the trimmed V and J ends, which lost 8 bases and 5 bases, there was a span of 9 bases. The CDR3 is 11 amino acids. Per germline, CDR1 SNHLY and CDR2 FYNNEI. CDR3 nucleotide sequence: TGTGCCAGCCCACCAGGTACTGAAGCTTTCTTT. Protein: CASPPGTEAFF.

CDR3 bases: TGTGCCAGCAGCCGCAGATCGGGACAGGGGGTAAATGGCTACACCTTC. Amino acids: CASSRRSGQGVNGYTF. The V and J genes are TRBV7-9 and TRBJ1-2; 11 bases fit TRBD1. V shed 5 bases and J 6 bases; nucleotides not matched to a gene: 11. Looked up from germline, CDR1 is SEHNR and CDR2 is FQNEAQ (reference sequence). CDR3 length: 16 residues. Full variable domain (missing parts from reference TRBV7-9 and TRBJ1-2): DTGVSQNPRHKITKRGQNVTFRCDPISEHNRLYWYRQTLGQGPEFLTYFQNEAQLEKSRLLSDRFSAERPKGSFSTLEIQRTEQGDSAMYLCASSRRSGQGVNGYTFGSGTRLTVV.

This chain links TRBV29-1 with TRBJ1-2, with unresolved D. Trimming stripped 2 bases from V and 7 bases from J, with 14 bases between. The CDR3 has 13 amino acids. Germline CDR1 reads SQVTM; CDR2 reads ANQGSEA. The CDR3, as DNA: TGCAGCGTTGAACTCGGTGGGTTCTCTGGCTACACCTTC. It codes for CSVELGGFSGYTF. Based on the CDR3 plus reference TRBV29-1 and TRBJ1-2, the full variable domain is SAVISQKPSRDICQRGTSLTIQCQVDSQVTMMFWYRQQPGQSLTLIATANQGSEATYESGFVIDKFPISRPNLTFSTLTVSNMSPEDSSIYLCSVELGGFSGYTFGSGTRLTVV.